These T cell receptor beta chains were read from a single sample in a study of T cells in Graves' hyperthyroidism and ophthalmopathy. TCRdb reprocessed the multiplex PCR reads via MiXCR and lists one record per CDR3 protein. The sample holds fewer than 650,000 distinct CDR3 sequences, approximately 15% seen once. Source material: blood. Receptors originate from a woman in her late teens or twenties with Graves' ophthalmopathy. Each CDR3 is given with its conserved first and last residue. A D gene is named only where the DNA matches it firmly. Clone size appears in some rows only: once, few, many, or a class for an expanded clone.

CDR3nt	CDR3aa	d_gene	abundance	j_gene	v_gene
TGTGCCAGCAGCTTAGTGTACGGATCCTACAATGAGCAGTTCTTC	CASSLVYGSYNEQFF	-	-	TRBJ2-1	TRBV7-2
TGTGCCAGCAAATCCCTAACGATCCGGACAGAAAACAATGAGCAGTTCTTC	CASKSLTIRTENNEQFF	-	many	TRBJ2-1	TRBV7-9
TGCAGTGCTAGAAAGGGCCGGTTGGTCTCTAGCACAGATACGCAGTATTTT	CSARKGRLVSSTDTQYF	-	few	TRBJ2-3	TRBV20-1
TGTGCCAGTAGTATAGAGGGAGATACGCAGTATTTT	CASSIEGDTQYF	-	many	TRBJ2-3	TRBV19
TGCGCCAGCAGCCAAGTCAGGGTTTCCTACGAGCAGTACTTC	CASSQVRVSYEQYF	-	few	TRBJ2-7	TRBV4-1
TGTGCTAGCAGCTTATTAGCGGGCAAAAACACCGGGGAGCTGTTTTTT	CASSLLAGKNTGELFF	TRBD2	-	TRBJ2-2	TRBV7-7
TGTGCCAGCAGTCCCATAATTCCCCGGACTAGCGGGAGGGCCTCCTACAATGAGCAGTTCTTC	CASSPIIPRTSGRASYNEQFF	TRBD2	many	TRBJ2-1	TRBV28
TGTGCCAGCAGCTTAAACAGCCCGGTGGGAGGCCAAGAGACCCAGTACTTC	CASSLNSPVGGQETQYF	-	many	TRBJ2-5	TRBV7-2
TGTGCCAGCAGCTTTAGGGCAGCTATCTCTGGGGCCAACGTCCTGACTTTC	CASSFRAAISGANVLTF	-	few	TRBJ2-6	TRBV11-2
TGTGCCAGCAGTTTACGCCAATACACAGATACGCAGTATTTT	CASSLRQYTDTQYF	-	-	TRBJ2-3	TRBV27
TGTGCCAGCAGAGCCGGGACAGGGGTGAACACTGAAGCTTTCTTT	CASRAGTGVNTEAFF	TRBD1	many	TRBJ1-1	TRBV7-9
TGCGCCAGCAGCTTACAAGCGGGAGGTTACAATGAGCAGTTCTTC	CASSLQAGGYNEQFF	TRBD2	many	TRBJ2-1	TRBV5-1
TGTGCCAGCAGTTTACCCCCTCCTGGAAACACCATATATTTT	CASSLPPPGNTIYF	-	many	TRBJ1-3	TRBV28
TGTGCCAGCAGCCAAGGGGGAGGCCAGAAGACCCAGTACTTC	CASSQGGGQKTQYF	-	many	TRBJ2-5	TRBV7-2
TGCAGTGCTAGAGATAACCTAGCAGATACGCAGTATTTT	CSARDNLADTQYF	-	many	TRBJ2-3	TRBV20-1
TGCAGCGTTGTAGCAGGCACAGATACGCAGTATTTT	CSVVAGTDTQYF	-	many	TRBJ2-3	TRBV29-1